Sequencing of this TCR beta chain was carried out in a study of long-term antiretroviral therapy in people with HIV. Trimming shortened V by 3 bases and J by 0 bases, and 1 base separated the two germline ends. This CDR3 contains 11 residues. Germline V gene lookup returns CDR1 DFQATT and CDR2 SNEGSKA (reference sequence). The assay used was immunoSEQ (version v3.0), run at survey level. Produced via immunoSEQ multiplex PCR; TCRdb's table is partial and in-frame only. The table lists 25,000 or so clones, about 84% of them singletons. Whole-study results and caveats: All time points showed a repertoire dominated by clones expanded before ART. Adherence to ART, viral resistance and therapy changes lacked any data.

This clone was detected only a few times. Its specificity is not known. The V and J genes are TRBV20-1 and TRBJ2-3; D is unclear. The sample here was unsorted PBMCs, taken 0.8 years before starting antiretroviral therapy. This TCR was recovered from a man aged 18-30 years with HIV. The CDR3 reads CSARSTDTQYF. For the CDR3, the DNA is TGCAGTGCTAGGAGCACAGATACGCAGTATTTT.